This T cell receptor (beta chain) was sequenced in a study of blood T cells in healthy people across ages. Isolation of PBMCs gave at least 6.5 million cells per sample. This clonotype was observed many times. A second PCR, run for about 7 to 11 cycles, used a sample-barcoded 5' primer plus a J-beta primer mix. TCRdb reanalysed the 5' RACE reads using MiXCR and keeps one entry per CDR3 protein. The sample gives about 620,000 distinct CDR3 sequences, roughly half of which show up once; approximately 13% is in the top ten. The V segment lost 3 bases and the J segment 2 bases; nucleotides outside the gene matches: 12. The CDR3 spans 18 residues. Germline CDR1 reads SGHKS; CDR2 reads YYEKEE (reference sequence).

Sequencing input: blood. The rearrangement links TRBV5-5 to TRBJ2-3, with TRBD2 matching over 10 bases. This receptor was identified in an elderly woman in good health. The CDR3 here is CASSSGQATSGITDTQYF. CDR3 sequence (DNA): TGTGCCAGCAGCTCCGGACAGGCCACTAGCGGGATCACAGATACGCAGTATTTT.